This T cell receptor (beta chain) was identified during a study of T cell repertoires in cytomegalovirus infection. TCRdb re-analysed the reads in MiXCR, keeping a single row per CDR3 protein. The data show roughly 280,000 distinct CDR3 sequences, with less than 9.5% seen just once and less than 15% held by the top ten. V was pared by 2 bases and J by 6 bases, with 7 bases of the junction left unmatched. CDR3 length equals 16 residues. Germline assignment: CDR1 SGHTA and CDR2 FQGNSA. Ten or more counts support this clonotype. Its antigen is still unknown. General study points: Using cumulative public TCR beta family frequency, the authors identified those who carried CMV together with the relevant HLA. CMV-specific HLA-C-restricted TCR beta clonotypes dominated the ex vivo response.

Material: PBMCs. The rearrangement uses TRBV7-2 and TRBJ2-1; 10 bases line up with TRBD2. This receptor was taken from a human donor in good health (CMV status not recorded). Some clones in this sample may be carry-over from other donors' samples. CDR3 protein: CASSLFRSGRANEQFF. The CDR3 nucleotides are TGTGCCAGCAGCTTATTTAGGAGCGGGAGGGCCAATGAGCAGTTCTTC.